Included here is one TCR beta chain sequence, with context. Its cognate antigen is unknown. Trimming pared 5 bases from V and 0 bases from J, leaving 11 bases between. The CDR3 spans 15 residues. The germline gives CDR1 SGHVS, CDR2 FQNEAQ. RNA extraction was followed by reverse transcription into cDNA, which acted as the sequencing template. Produced via immunoSEQ multiplex PCR; TCRdb's table is partial and in-frame only. The table shows about 150,000 clones, with about nine tenths occurring only once. These data come from a study of CD8+ T cells in alopecia areata. Findings and caveats of the study: Patients shared TCRs less clearly than mice did, possibly owing to HLA. Higher clonality was seen in lesional scalp than in normal scalp, especially in alopecia totalis/universalis. Sequencing of scalp tissue also captures the resident alphabeta T cells of normal skin.

The authors sorted CD4+ and CD8+ T cells from PBMCs. Sequencing used CD8+ T cells sorted from blood, obtained at week 0. The TCR was taken from a human donor with alopecia areata. The V and J genes are TRBV7-8 and TRBJ2-1; D call uncertain. CDR3 in DNA: TGTGCCAGCAGCCCAGCAGTGAGCTCCTACAATGAGCAGTTCTTC. Protein: CASSPAVSSYNEQFF.